This T cell receptor (beta chain) was sequenced during a study of blood T cells in healthy people across ages. The CDR3 length is 15 residues. Looked up from germline, CDR1 is SGHNT and CDR2 is YENEEA. Whole-study results and caveats: No one knew whether donors had CMV, which possibly confounded expanded clonotype changes. PBMCs were not sorted, which prevented a conclusive comparison of naive versus antigen-experienced cells. Age advanced and TCR beta diversity per million T cells fell, roughly linearly.

For the second PCR, which ran for about 6 to 12 cycles, a sample-barcoded 5' primer and a J-beta primer mix were used. Using its own MiXCR run on the 5' RACE reads, TCRdb lists one record per CDR3 protein. Of just under 750,000 distinct CDR3 sequences listed, about 20% are singletons. Concerning this clonotype: The target antigen is unknown.

Sequencing was performed on blood. This receptor was identified in an older man in good health. J is TRBJ2-1 and V is TRBV11-3; D not resolved. The assigned J gene may be wrong: the sequence end matches TRBJ2-7 better. CDR3 amino acids: CASSLEAETVYEQYV. CDR3 coding DNA: TGTGCCAGCAGCTTAGAGGCCGAAACCGTCTACGAGCAGTACGTC.